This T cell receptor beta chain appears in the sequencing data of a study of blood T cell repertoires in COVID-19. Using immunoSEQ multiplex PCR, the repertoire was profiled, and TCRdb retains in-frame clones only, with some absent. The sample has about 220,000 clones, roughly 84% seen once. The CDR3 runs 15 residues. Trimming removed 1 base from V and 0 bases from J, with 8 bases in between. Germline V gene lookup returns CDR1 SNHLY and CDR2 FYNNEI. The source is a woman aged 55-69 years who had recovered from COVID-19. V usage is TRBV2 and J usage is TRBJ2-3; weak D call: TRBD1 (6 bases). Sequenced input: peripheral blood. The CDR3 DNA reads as TGTGCCAGCAGTGAAGGGACAGCTAGCACAGATACGCAGTATTTT. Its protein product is CASSEGTASTDTQYF.